These 7 T cell receptor beta chains were all obtained from the same sample, sequenced in a study of T cells after yellow fever vaccination (dated by TCRdb to the late 2010s). Receptors were amplified or captured by 5' RACE. Sequencing used an Illumina HiSeq 2500. TCRdb's own reprocessing of the public reads used fastp at Q25 and MiXCR and kept productive beta chains. Entries are consolidated by CDR3 protein sequence, retaining the most common genes and DNA. The table for this sample lists approximately 120,000 distinct CDR3 sequences; under 8.5% of them were counted only once. The ten top clones hold roughly 2.5% of the sample. The meaning of the sample's treatment or condition label: live attenuated yellow fever vaccine strain. Here the sequenced sample was CD4+ T cells sorted from PBMCs, taken 10 days after the first yellow fever vaccination. All receptors derive from a young man who received the YFV17D yellow fever vaccine.

The sample holds many counts of this clonotype. This chain uses TRBV5-1 with TRBJ2-2; maybe TRBD2 (6 bases). Trimming removed 3 bases at V and 2 bases at J, with 11 bases between. Germline CDR1 is SGHRS and CDR2 is YFSETQ. This CDR3 is built from 15 residues. The CDR3 sequence: CASSSDGRNTGELFF. The CDR3 coding sequence is TGCGCCAGCAGCTCTGACGGGAGAAACACCGGGGAGCTGTTTTTT.

In this sample, this clonotype turned up a few times. The genes are TRBV4-3 and TRBJ2-2; 8 bases fit TRBD2. This CDR3 has 18 residues. V was clipped by 0 bases and J by 3 bases; unmatched bases: 9. Germline CDR1 is LGHNA and CDR2 is YSLEER. This CDR3 reads CASSQELLAGPYTGELFF. CDR3 bases: TGCGCCAGCAGCCAAGAGTTGCTAGCGGGTCCTTACACCGGGGAGCTGTTTTTT.

There are many counts of this clonotype. The genes are TRBV10-3 and TRBJ2-7; no firm D call. The CDR3 runs 12 residues. V lost 8 bases to trimming and J lost 7 bases, with 15 bases between them. CDR1 and CDR2 (germline): ENHRY, SYGVKD. The CDR3 DNA follows: TGTGCCATCGCAGGTGACGCTGGGGAGCAGTACGTC. Translation: CAIAGDAGEQYV.

Turning to this clonotype: A much larger clone sits a single nucleotide away, making a read error possible. The CDR3 here is CTSSRPGGVTDTQYF. In nucleotides, the CDR3 is TGTACCAGCAGTCGGCCAGGGGGGGTCACAGATACGCAGTATTTT. The chain uses TRBV12-3 or TRBV12-4 and TRBJ2-3; D is possibly TRBD1 or TRBD2 (7 bases each). The CDR3 consists of 15 residues.

As for this clonotype: A much larger clone lies one base from this, so it may be a read error. The genes are TRBV4-1 and TRBJ2-3, with a tentative D call TRBD1 (7 bases). The germline V and J ends were trimmed by 0 bases and 7 bases, with 14 bases remaining between them. The CDR3 totals 15 residues. Germline V CDR1 and CDR2: MGHRA, YSYEKL. The CDR3: CASSQDQGGLNTQYF. CDR3 coding DNA: TGCGCCAGCAGCCAAGATCAGGGGGGTTTGAATACGCAGTATTTT.

This clonotype was seen at least ten times. The rearrangement joins TRBV7-9 to TRBJ2-5, with unresolved D. This CDR3 comprises 16 residues. With 1 base removed from V and 4 bases from J, the gap between germline ends came to 16 bases. In germline, CDR1 is SEHNR, CDR2 FQNEAQ (reference sequence). CDR3 DNA: TGTGCCAGCAGCTTAGACTGGACCGGCACCCGAGAGACCCAGTACTTC. It yields the protein CASSLDWTGTRETQYF.

This clonotype came up many times. The CDR3 here is CASSPRPGPESTEAFF. CDR3 DNA sequence: TGTGCCAGCTCACCACGGCCAGGGCCTGAGTCCACTGAAGCTTTCTTT. The chain has TRBV18 and TRBJ1-1, with D possibly TRBD1 on 5 matching bases. The length of the CDR3 is 16 residues. V was clipped by 1 base and J by 4 bases, with 16 bases between them. The germline gives CDR1 KGHSH, CDR2 LQKENI. The complete variable domain, with remaining parts taken from reference TRBV18 and TRBJ1-1, reads NAGVMQNPRHLVRRRGQEARLRCSPMKGHSHVYWYRQLPEEGLKFMVYLQKENIIDESGMPKERFSAEFPKEGPSILRIQQVVRGDSAAYFCASSPRPGPESTEAFFGQGTRLTVV.